This T cell receptor beta chain was sequenced for a study of T cells in localized non-small cell lung cancer (TCRdb year 2020). Regarding the study in general: The study analyzed T cell repertoires of a few hundred early-stage NSCLC patients, comparing tumors and uninvolved tumor-adjacent lungs. All 230 or so NSCLC patients in the cohort were treatment-naive and had localized lung tumors that were resected. Of the NSCLC patients, about 130 were male and some 97 were female, and the mean age was about 69 years. Study-wide conclusions, independent of this receptor: Of the top 100 tumor clones, a median of roughly 53 were detected in paired uninvolved adjacent lung; about 28 were also among that lung's top 100. Because of the exploratory design, TCR variables were selected using unadjusted p-values without false-discovery rate correction. Higher T cell density in blood was associated with longer overall survival, whereas higher clonality in adjacent lung was associated with shorter survival. Multi-region tumor sequencing was not performed, so intratumor heterogeneity could not be excluded. Uninvolved tumor-adjacent lung showed the highest T cell clonality, higher than tumor, which suggests more focused antigenic responses in the uninvolved tumor-adjacent lung.

At diagnosis, peripheral blood, uninvolved tumor-adjacent lung and tumor were collected and stored as a combination of fresh-frozen and FFPE material. For TCR repertoire profiling, blood samples were analyzed in the form of peripheral blood mononuclear cells. In the germline V gene, CDR1 corresponds to SGHRS and CDR2 to YFSETQ. The germline V and J ends show losses of 0 bases and 6 bases respectively, and no gene match explains 8 bases of the junction. Measured from the cysteine to the phenylalanine, the CDR3 is 15 residues long. Kept here is only the CDR3 DNA, which spans 45 bases and is read in frame from base 1. Comments on this clone: Which antigen it targets is not known. Base quality data are lacking; no much larger clone is found one base away.

The immunoSEQ Assay was used to sequence TCR beta CDR3 regions from DNA. Turning to the authors' computational methods: T cell density was computed as TCR beta template counts normalized to usable DNA estimated by amplifying housekeeping genes. Using the preseqR package, richness was estimated by extrapolating to 120,000 templates for tissue samples and 400,000 templates for PBMC samples. Clonality was defined as one minus Pielou's evenness. Tissue-enriched TCRs were identified through differential abundance testing performed on productive amino-acid clonotypes, with a minimum total count of 5 and an alpha of 0.1. The Jaccard Index and the Morisita Overlap Index were used to measure repertoire overlap between compartments. TCR beta CDR3s were clustered by GLIPH together with public tetramer-defined viral CDR3s, and at least three viral sequences plus V-gene enrichment were required for viral motifs. As stored in TCRdb, this immuneACCESS dataset retains in-frame rearrangements with V and J assigned. A fraction of the clones does not appear; measured against another copy, unresolved V genes explain less than half of the discrepancy, and the remainder lacks a known reason. The V and J calls and clone size are taken from that table; D and trimming were inferred from the DNA. The sample table contains around 15,000 clones; only one count was recorded for roughly 90% of them. The ten top clones hold 1.2% of the sample.

The chain is encoded by TRBV5-1 joined to TRBJ1-2; the junction holds 7 bases that match TRBD1. Sequences were derived from peripheral blood mononuclear cells, sampled before any cancer treatment. The origin of this receptor is a woman aged 40 to 75 with stage III lung adenocarcinoma. The CDR3 region: CASSLAQARGDGYTF. The nucleotide sequence is given as TGCGCCAGCAGCTTGGCCCAAGCCAGGGGGGATGGCTACACCTTC.